These T cell receptor beta chains were read from a single sample in a study of shared clonotypes between healthy human individuals. Libraries were prepared by immunoSEQ multiplex PCR; TCRdb keeps only in-frame clonotypes and omits some of them. This table has fewer than 850,000 clones, about two thirds appearing once. The sample comprised memory CD4+ T cells sorted from blood. The receptor source for this set is a young woman in good health. Each CDR3 is given with its conserved first and last residue. A D gene is named only where the DNA matches it firmly. Expanded clones get a size class; other rows say once, few or many, or leave the size out.

. . 17 TRBJ2-2 TRBV7-9 TGTGCCAGCAGCTTGCGGCTGGACACCACGGGGACCGGGGAGCTGTTTTTT CASSLRLDTTGTGELFF
TRBD1 . 16 TRBJ1-4 TRBV5-4 TGTGCCAGCAGTAACTCGCAGGGGGCGGAGGGAGAAAAACTGTTTTTT CASSNSQGAEGEKLFF
. . 11 TRBJ2-7 TRBV29-1 TGCAGCGTTGTGGGGGCCTACGAGCAGTACTTC CSVVGAYEQYF
. . 14 TRBJ2-3 TRBV19 TGTGCCAGTAGTATAGATCTGAGGTCAGATACGCAGTATTTT CASSIDLRSDTQYF
. many 14 TRBJ1-2 TRBV28 TGTGCCAGCAGTTTATGCCGGGGGGCGTGTGGCTACACCTTC CASSLCRGACGYTF
. . 14 TRBJ2-2 TRBV11-2 TGTGCCAGCAGCCCCCCCAGCGAGGCCGGGGAGCTGTTTTTT CASSPPSEAGELFF
. once 11 TRBJ1-5 TRBV20-1 TGCAGTGCTAGTCAGGGAGAGCCCCAGCATTTT CSASQGEPQHF
TRBD2 . 16 TRBJ2-3 TRBV5-4 TGTGCCAGCACCTCATACGGGACTACTAGCACAGATACGCAGTATTTT CASTSYGTTSTDTQYF
TRBD1 . 16 TRBJ1-3 TRBV28 TGTGCCAGCAGTTCCCCTCGACAGGGGATGGGTGACACCATATATTTT CASSSPRQGMGDTIYF
TRBD1 few 12 TRBJ1-1 TRBV5-4 TGTGCCAGCAGCCCAGGGACAGCTGAAGCTTTCTTT CASSPGTAEAFF
. few 13 TRBJ2-1 TRBV5-1 TGCGCCAGCAGGACGGGGCAAGGTTATGAGCAGTTCTTC CASRTGQGYEQFF
. . 13 TRBJ1-2 TRBV28 TGTGCCAGCAGTAAATGGGACCACTATGGCTACACCTTC CASSKWDHYGYTF
TRBD1 . 15 TRBJ1-5 TRBV6-4 TGTGCCAGCAGTGACCCTCGGCAGGGGGTTCGCCCCCAGCATTTT CASSDPRQGVRPQHF
TRBD1 . 15 TRBJ2-1 TRBV5-1 TGCGCCAGCAGCTTGGACAGGGGAGCCTACAATGAGCAGTTCTTC CASSLDRGAYNEQFF
. few 17 TRBJ1-5 TRBV6-1 TGTGCCAGCAGTGTCTTCGGGGGCCCCAAGTCCAATCAGCCCCAGCATTTT CASSVFGGPKSNQPQHF
. . 12 TRBJ2-5 TRBV6-5 TGTGCCAGCAGCCCATGGGGGGAGACCCAGTACTTC CASSPWGETQYF
. few 13 TRBJ2-1 TRBV6-5 TGTGCCAGCAGCCGTACTCTAGGGAATGAGCAGTTCTTC CASSRTLGNEQFF
TRBD1 . 14 TRBJ1-1 TRBV7-2 TGTGCCAGCAGCTTTGCCGGGACAGGGACTGAAGCTTTCTTT CASSFAGTGTEAFF
. once 14 TRBJ2-1 TRBV28 TGTGCCAGCAGTTTAGACGCAGGGCACAATGAGCAGTTCTTC CASSLDAGHNEQFF
. . 14 TRBJ2-3 TRBV27 TGTGCCAGCAGTTTGACTATTAGCACAGATACGCAGTATTTT CASSLTISTDTQYF
TRBD1 . 15 TRBJ2-7 TRBV19 TGTGCCAGTAGTAGAGCCGGGACAGGGACCCACGAGCAGTACTTC CASSRAGTGTHEQYF
. once 12 TRBJ1-2 TRBV19 TGTGCCAGTACAAGGTACAACCATGGCTACACCTTC CASTRYNHGYTF
. . 13 TRBJ2-7 TRBV21-1 TGTGCCAGGGTGGGGACCGTTCGCTTGGAGCAGTACTTC CARVGTVRLEQYF
TRBD1 . 13 TRBJ2-7 TRBV28 TGTGCCAGCGGAAGGACAGGGATCAACGAGCAGTACTTC CASGRTGINEQYF
TRBD2 . 14 TRBJ2-7 TRBV2 TGTGCCAGCAGGGGGGGACTAGCGGGATACGAGCAGTACTTC CASRGGLAGYEQYF
. . 12 TRBJ1-1 TRBV29-1 TGCAGCGTTGTCAGCACAAGGACTGAAGCTTTCTTT CSVVSTRTEAFF
TRBD1 few 17 TRBJ1-5 TRBV5-6 TGTGCCAGCAGCTTGGGGCCGACAGGGTTAGTCAATCAGCCCCAGCATTTT CASSLGPTGLVNQPQHF
. . 14 TRBJ2-1 TRBV6-5 TGTGCCAGCAGTTACTCGTACTCGAACAATGAGCAGTTCTTC CASSYSYSNNEQFF
. . 16 TRBJ2-1 TRBV11-3 TGTGCCAGCAGCAGAAGGGCCGGGGTTAAGAACAATGAGCAGTTCTTC CASSRRAGVKNNEQFF
. . 15 TRBJ2-3 TRBV27 TGTGCCAGCAGTTTAGCGGGGATTCTCACAGATACGCAGTATTTT CASSLAGILTDTQYF
TRBD1 . 15 TRBJ1-5 TRBV19 TGTGCCAGTACCAGGACAGGGTATGGCAATCAGCCCCAGCATTTT CASTRTGYGNQPQHF
TRBD2 . 15 TRBJ2-7 TRBV6-4 TGTGCCAGCAGTGTTAGGACTAGCGGTTCCTACGAGCAGTACTTC CASSVRTSGSYEQYF
. . 14 TRBJ1-2 TRBV19 TGTGCCAGTAGTATCTATCGCCGGAACTATGGCTACACCTTC CASSIYRRNYGYTF
TRBD2 . 15 TRBJ2-1 TRBV7-2 TGTGCCAGCAGCCGCGGACTAGGGTCCCCCAATGAGCAGTTCTTC CASSRGLGSPNEQFF
. . 14 TRBJ1-2 TRBV5-1 TGCGCCAGCAGCGCAGCAGGGGCGACCTATGGCTACACCTTC CASSAAGATYGYTF
. . 16 TRBJ2-1 TRBV4-1 TGCGCCAGCAGCCAAGATGATCGGCCCCCCCTCAATGAGCAGTTCTTC CASSQDDRPPLNEQFF
. . 15 TRBJ2-5 TRBV19 . CASSILAPTGETQYF
. . 15 TRBJ1-4 TRBV5-1 TGCGCCAGCAGCTTGGGAAGGGAGACTAATGAAAAACTGTTTTTT CASSLGRETNEKLFF
. . 14 TRBJ1-4 TRBV7-9 TGTGCCAGCAGCTCCCGGCCGGGGGAGGAAAAACTGTTTTTT CASSSRPGEEKLFF
. . 14 TRBJ2-3 TRBV7-8 TGTGCCAGCAGCTCCTTAGCGGGCACAGATACGCAGTATTTT CASSSLAGTDTQYF
TRBD1 . 12 TRBJ1-3 TRBV14 TGTGCCAGCAGCCCACAGGGGAACACCATATATTTT CASSPQGNTIYF
. . 11 TRBJ2-7 TRBV20-1 TGCAGTGCTAGTTCCAGCTACGAGCAGTACTTC CSASSSYEQYF
. . 13 TRBJ2-5 TRBV27 TGTGCCAGCAGTTCCCTGGGTAGCAAGACCCAGTACTTC CASSSLGSKTQYF
. . 17 TRBJ2-7 TRBV19 TGTGCCAGTAGTCCCCGGGATACACCCACCGTGCCGGGCGAGCAGTACTTC CASSPRDTPTVPGEQYF
TRBD1 . 14 TRBJ1-1 TRBV19 TGTGCCAGTCAACAGGGGGCCGTGAACACTGAAGCTTTCTTT CASQQGAVNTEAFF
. . 16 TRBJ1-2 TRBV27 TGTGCCAGCAGCACACGCGGCCCGGGGGGGGATGGGGGCTACACCTTC CASSTRGPGGDGGYTF
. . 13 TRBJ2-1 TRBV30 TGTGCCTGGAGTCCACATCGGGAGCTCGGGCAGTTCTTC CAWSPHRELGQFF
. many 15 TRBJ2-5 TRBV30 TGTGCCTGGAGTAGGATTGGGGTGTCAGGAGAGACCCAGTACTTC CAWSRIGVSGETQYF
. . 14 TRBJ2-7 TRBV7-9 TGTGCCAGCAGCACCCGGACGCACCGCTACGAGCAGTACTTC CASSTRTHRYEQYF
. . 12 TRBJ1-2 TRBV5-4 TGTGCCAGCAGCACTGACAGCTATGGCTACACCTTC CASSTDSYGYTF
TRBD2 . 15 TRBJ2-7 TRBV4-2 TGTGCCAGCAGCCAAGATGGGGCGCGGGGGGACGAGCAGTACTTC CASSQDGARGDEQYF
. . 15 TRBJ1-1 TRBV29-1 TGCAGCGTTGCCCGTTTGTCGGGGGCCAATCCTGAAGCTTTCTTT CSVARLSGANPEAFF
. . 14 TRBJ2-7 TRBV7-2 TGTGCCAGCAGCTTAGAGGGGGTTGGCCACGAGCAGTACTTC CASSLEGVGHEQYF
TRBD2 . 16 TRBJ2-7 TRBV7-9 TGTGCCAGCAGCTTAGGTGGAGCGGGAGGTGTTTACGAGCAGTACTTC CASSLGGAGGVYEQYF
. . 11 TRBJ1-6 TRBV20-1 TGCAGTGCTAGAGATGCTTCACCCCTCCACTTT CSARDASPLHF
. . 13 TRBJ2-6 TRBV4-1 TGCGCCAGCAGCCGTCGGGGGGCCAACGTCCTGACTTTC CASSRRGANVLTF
. . 15 TRBJ1-5 TRBV7-8 TGTGCCAGCAGCTTAGGGGGTCATAGCAATCAGCCCCAGCATTTT CASSLGGHSNQPQHF
. . 14 TRBJ1-1 TRBV2 TGTGCCAGCGGAAGACAAACCCTGGGGACTGAAGCTTTCTTT CASGRQTLGTEAFF
. . 15 TRBJ1-4 TRBV15 TGTGCCACCAGCAGAGGGACGGGGGGCCCTGAAAAACTGTTTTTT CATSRGTGGPEKLFF
TRBD2 . 17 TRBJ2-2 TRBV4-2 TGTGCCAGCAGCCGCCTAGCGGGAGTGAGGGATACCGGGGAGCTGTTTTTT CASSRLAGVRDTGELFF